Listed below are T cell receptor beta chains from one sample, sequenced in a study of T cell repertoires in cytomegalovirus infection. The antigens of these receptors remain unknown. TCRdb used MiXCR to reprocess the reads, holding one entry per CDR3 protein. The data show 900,000 to 950,000 distinct CDR3 sequences, approximately 31% seen once. The sequencing here drew on cultured CD8+ T cells from PBMCs, taken from culture after CMV antigen stimulation. These receptors all stem from a human donor in good health (CMV status not recorded). Some clones in this sample may be carry-over from other donors' samples. CDR3s include the opening cysteine and the closing phenylalanine or tryptophan. A D gene is named only where the DNA matches it firmly. Not all rows give a size; the values are once, few, many and, for expanded clones, a class.

>15|.|few|TRBV27|TRBJ2-4
TGTGCCAGCAGTTTAGCAGGGCGGTCAGGGAACATTCAGTACTTC
CASSLAGRSGNIQYF
>15|.|.|TRBV19|TRBJ1-1
TGTGCCAGTAGTACGAGGGGACGGATGAACACTGAAGCTTTCTTT
CASSTRGRMNTEAFF
>12|TRBD1|many|TRBV24-1|TRBJ1-1
TGTGCCACCAGTGATACTCAGGGGGGAGCTTTCTTT
CATSDTQGGAFF
>13|TRBD1|many|TRBV12-3/TRBV12-4|TRBJ1-2
TGTGCCAGCAGCCCAGGGGGCTCCTATGGCTACACCTTC
CASSPGGSYGYTF
>14|.|.|TRBV7-6|TRBJ2-7
TGTGCCAGCAGCCCCCCCGAGGTCTCCTACGAGCAGTACTTC
CASSPPEVSYEQYF
>17|.|.|TRBV5-1|TRBJ1-1
TGCGCCAGCAGCTCATACTTTGAGACAGGACTGAACACTGAAGCTTTCTTT
CASSSYFETGLNTEAFF
>16|TRBD1|.|TRBV6-4|TRBJ1-1
TGTGCCAGCAGTGACTCGGGGACAGGGGCGAACACTGAAGCTTTCTTT
CASSDSGTGANTEAFF
>12|.|.|TRBV12-3/TRBV12-4|TRBJ1-2
TGTGCCAGCAGTTGGTCAGGGGAAGGCTACACCTTC
CASSWSGEGYTF
>15|TRBD2|.|TRBV2|TRBJ2-3
TGTGCCAGCCACGGACTAGCGGGGATCGGAGATACGCAGTATTTT
CASHGLAGIGDTQYF
>16|TRBD1|few|TRBV7-2|TRBJ1-2
TGTGCCAGCAGCTCCCCGGGACAGGGATTTGCCTATGGCTACACCTTC
CASSSPGQGFAYGYTF
>14|.|few|TRBV4-1|TRBJ2-5
TGCGCCAGCAGCCATTCCAGAAGCCAAGAGACCCAGTACTTC
CASSHSRSQETQYF
>16|.|few|TRBV4-1|TRBJ1-6
TGCGCCAGCAGCCAACTCGGGCCGTGGGGTCGCTCGCCCCTCCACTTT
CASSQLGPWGRSPLHF
>15|TRBD1|many|TRBV7-9|TRBJ1-5
TGTGCCAGCAGCTACGCGGACAGGGGGAATCAGCCCCAGCATTTT
CASSYADRGNQPQHF
>14|.|once|TRBV7-9|TRBJ1-2
TGTGCCAGCAGCTTGGGGAGCGACATGGGGGGCTTCACCTTC
CASSLGSDMGGFTF
>15|.|.|TRBV5-5|TRBJ2-5
TGTGCCAGCAGCTTGGAGCCAGGGAACATAGAGACCCAGTACTTC
CASSLEPGNIETQYF
>15|TRBD2|.|TRBV12-3/TRBV12-4|TRBJ2-2
TGTGCCAGCAGCTTTTCGACTAGCGGGGTCGGGGAGCTGTTTTTT
CASSFSTSGVGELFF
>15|.|.|TRBV7-9|TRBJ1-4
TGTGCCAGCAGCTTATCGGACAGTTACTCTGAAAAACTGTTTTTT
CASSLSDSYSEKLFF
>18|TRBD2|.|TRBV20-1|TRBJ2-3
TGCAGTGCTAAGGGGCTAGCGGGGGGGCATAGTTTCACAGATACGCAGTATTTT
CSAKGLAGGHSFTDTQYF
>12|.|few|TRBV12-3/TRBV12-4|TRBJ1-1
TGTGTCAGCTGCAGGGATGGTACTGAAGCTTTCTTT
CVSCRDGTEAFF
>15|TRBD1|few|TRBV6-1|TRBJ1-5
TGTGCCAGCACCCTCCGAGGGGACAGGGATCAGCCCCAGCATTTT
CASTLRGDRDQPQHF
>14|TRBD2|.|TRBV24-1|TRBJ2-5
TGTGCCACCAGTGATATCGGGGGGAAAGAGACCCAGTACTTC
CATSDIGGKETQYF
>15|.|few|TRBV7-9|TRBJ2-4
TGTGCCAGCAGCCCCGGGCGGGAAGCCAAAAACATTCAGTACTTC
CASSPGREAKNIQYF
>14|.|many|TRBV4-1|TRBJ1-1
TGCGCCAGCAGCCAAGGACAGTACTACACTGAAGCTTTCTTT
CASSQGQYYTEAFF
>14|.|.|TRBV7-9|TRBJ1-3
TGTGCCAGCAGGGACGACTACTCTGGAAACACCATATATTTT
CASRDDYSGNTIYF
>15|.|few|TRBV9|TRBJ2-6
TGTGCCAGCAGCGTCTGGGGTTCTGGGGCCAACGTCCTGACTTTC
CASSVWGSGANVLTF
>14|.|few|TRBV15|TRBJ1-2
TGTGCCACCAGCAGTATTTGGGGGAACTATGGCTACACCTTC
CATSSIWGNYGYTF
>14|TRBD1|.|TRBV7-2|TRBJ1-4
TGTGCCAGCAGCTTGACAGGGGATGAGGAAAAACTGTTTTTT
CASSLTGDEEKLFF
>14|.|many|TRBV7-2|TRBJ1-6
TGTGCCAGCAGCCCCCTAGTGAAGGGAATACCCCTCCACTTT
CASSPLVKGIPLHF
>14|TRBD1|.|TRBV6-1|TRBJ2-3
TGTGCCAGCACCTACAGGGGAGCACGAGATACGCAGTATTTT
CASTYRGARDTQYF
>17|TRBD2|many|TRBV7-2|TRBJ2-3
TGTGCCAGCACCTCTCCGGGGGGGTTCGAGGGGGTCTATACGCAGTATTTT
CASTSPGGFEGVYTQYF
>18|TRBD2|.|TRBV11-2|TRBJ2-5
TGTGCCAGCAGCTTCAACCGACTAGCGGGGGCCCACCAAGAGACCCAGTACTTC
CASSFNRLAGAHQETQYF
>11|TRBD2|.|TRBV24-1|TRBJ2-1
TGTGCCACCTACTGGGAGGGTAGGCAGTTCTTC
CATYWEGRQFF
>16|.|.|TRBV6-5|TRBJ2-1
TGTGCCAGCAGTTACTCAGGGGGGGGAACATACAATGAGCAGTTCTTC
CASSYSGGGTYNEQFF
>20|.|few|TRBV29-1|TRBJ1-3
TGCAGCGTTGCCTCCAGTGGGGGGGCCGCGAAGGATGGTATGAGAAACACCATATATTTT
CSVASSGGAAKDGMRNTIYF
>15|TRBD1|.|TRBV20-1|TRBJ1-5
TGCAGTGCTAGCGGGACAGTTTATAGCAATCGGCCCCAGCATTTT
CSASGTVYSNRPQHF
>19|.|.|TRBV7-9|TRBJ2-1
TGTGCCAGCAGCTTAGCGCGAGGACTATCAACCGTCTCCTACAATGAGCAGTTCTTC
CASSLARGLSTVSYNEQFF
>14|TRBD1|.|TRBV6-1|TRBJ2-7
TGTGCCAGCAGTGAACAACAGGGGGGCTACGAGCAGTACTTC
CASSEQQGGYEQYF
>18|.|few|TRBV6-5|TRBJ2-7
TGTGCCAGCAGTTACTCGTTGGATAGCGTTAGTGTAGGATACGAGCAGTACTTC
CASSYSLDSVSVGYEQYF
>15|TRBD2|.|TRBV19|TRBJ2-1
TGTGCCAGTAGACCAACTAGCGGGCTCTACAATGAGCAGTTCTTC
CASRPTSGLYNEQFF
>15|TRBD1|.|TRBV27|TRBJ2-1
TGTGCCAGCAGTGAGACAGGGGGCCGGTACAATGAGCAGTTCTTC
CASSETGGRYNEQFF
>14|TRBD1|.|TRBV6-2/TRBV6-3|TRBJ2-7
TGTGCCAGCACCATCAGGGGGATCCTTGACGAGCAGTACTTC
CASTIRGILDEQYF
>14|TRBD1|.|TRBV19|TRBJ1-5
TGTGCCTCGTGGACAGGGGGACCCAATCAGCCCCAGCATTTT
CASWTGGPNQPQHF
>16|.|many|TRBV7-6|TRBJ2-3
TGTGCCAGCAGCTTATTGGATGGATCCCTAACAGATACGCAGTATTTT
CASSLLDGSLTDTQYF
>20|.|.|TRBV10-3|TRBJ1-3
TGTGCCATCAGGACCTTGGGGCAGAGTAAGACAGGTACCATTGGAAACACCATATATTTT
CAIRTLGQSKTGTIGNTIYF
>15|.|few|TRBV6-4|TRBJ1-1
TGTGCCAGCAGTGAAACAGGATTGGGGGGGACTGAAGCTTTCTTT
CASSETGLGGTEAFF
>15|.|.|TRBV13|TRBJ1-1
TGTGCCAGGGCTGCAGGGACATCTGGGGACACTGAAGCTTTCTTT
CARAAGTSGDTEAFF
>16|.|.|TRBV10-2|TRBJ2-1
TGCGCCAGCAGTGAGTCGGGGGGTCCGTCCTACAATGAGCAGTTCTTC
CASSESGGPSYNEQFF
>16|TRBD2|.|TRBV9|TRBJ2-4
TGTGCCAGCAGCGCCGGGACTAGCGAGCGCACTGACATTCAGTACTTC
CASSAGTSERTDIQYF
>12|.|many|TRBV12-3/TRBV12-4|TRBJ2-2
TGTGCCAGCAGTTCCGGAACCGAGGAGCTGTTTTTT
CASSSGTEELFF
>12|.|.|TRBV13|TRBJ2-7
TGTGCCAGCAGGATGAGGGGTCACGAGCAGTACTTC
CASRMRGHEQYF
>17|TRBD1|.|TRBV27|TRBJ2-7
TGTGCCAGCAGTCCGACCCACGCCGGGACAGGGGGCTACGAGCAGTACTTC
CASSPTHAGTGGYEQYF
>14|.|.|TRBV6-2/TRBV6-3|TRBJ1-4
TGTGCCAGCTGGGGCCCTGGATATAATGAAAAACTGTTTTTT
CASWGPGYNEKLFF
>15|TRBD2|.|TRBV27|TRBJ2-7
TGTGCCAGCAGTGCCCTGGCGGGGGGGGAGGGCGAGCAGTACTTC
CASSALAGGEGEQYF
>15|.|.|TRBV7-6|TRBJ2-2
TGTGCCAGCAGCTTAGACGGGGAAAGCACCGGGGAGCTGTTTTTT
CASSLDGESTGELFF
>16|.|few|TRBV7-9|TRBJ2-7
TGTGCCAGCAGCTCCTCTTGGGGCCCTGGGTCCTACGAGCAGTACTTC
CASSSSWGPGSYEQYF
>15|.|.|TRBV6-6|TRBJ2-5
TGTGCCAGCAGTTACACAGCTGGGTCCCAAGAGACCCAGTACTTC
CASSYTAGSQETQYF
>16|TRBD2|many|TRBV7-6|TRBJ2-1
TGTGCCAGCAGCCCTCGAGCTAGCGGGCCCTACAATGAGCAGTTCTTC
CASSPRASGPYNEQFF